The next 9 T cell receptor beta chains were all read from a single sample in a study of T cell changes during pregnancy in multiple sclerosis. Profiled with immunoSEQ multiplex PCR; TCRdb holds only in-frame clones, not every one. The sample lists 85,000 to 120,000 clones; more than 80% were seen once. The sequencing used peripheral blood, collected before pregnancy. The receptors were gathered from a female donor with multiple sclerosis, enrolled in a pregnancy study.

V is TRBV7-3 and J is TRBJ2-3; D is undetermined. CDR1 and CDR2 from the germline V gene are SGHTA and FQGTGA. This CDR3 has 12 residues. Trimming stripped 3 bases from V and 5 bases from J, with 6 bases between. The CDR3 loop reads CASSFTGDTQYF. In DNA, the CDR3 is TGTGCCAGCAGCTTTACGGGAGATACGCAGTATTTT.

The chain recombines TRBV27 with TRBJ2-1; TRBD2 matches 15 bases. Germline V lookup: CDR1 MNHEY, CDR2 SMNVEV (reference sequence). This CDR3 contains 18 residues. V gave up 3 bases and J gave up 0 bases; unmatched junction bases: 3. In DNA form, the CDR3 reads TGTGCCAGCAGTTTCGGGACTAGCGGGAGGAGCTCCTACAATGAGCAGTTCTTC. Its protein product is CASSFGTSGRSSYNEQFF.

The J gene is TRBJ1-1, the V gene TRBV21-1; no check of the table's D call, TRBD1, against the DNA was made. TRBV21-1 is flagged as a pseudogene. The CDR3 is 18 residues long. The DNA for the CDR3 is TGTGCCAGCAGCAATAGGGGACAGCGAGAAGGCATGAACACTGAAGCTTTCTTT. Its translation is CASSNRGQREGMNTEAFF.

The gene calls are TRBV19 and TRBJ2-7, with a tentative D call TRBD1 (5 bases). The germline V and J ends were trimmed by 4 bases and 1 base, with 11 bases remaining between them. Germline V CDR1 and CDR2: LNHDA, SQIVND (reference sequence). The CDR3 runs 14 residues. The CDR3: CASSRGLGSYEQYF. CDR3 DNA sequence: TGTGCCAGTAGTAGGGGCTTGGGTTCCTACGAGCAGTACTTC.

This chain links TRBV4-3 with TRBJ1-5; D possibly corresponds to TRBD1 (6 bases). There are 15 residues in the CDR3. The V end lost 1 base, the J end lost 2 bases, and 9 bases lay between the germline ends. CDR1 is LGHNA and CDR2 is YSLEER in the germline V gene. This CDR3 reads CASSQGTAGNQPQHF. The CDR3 nucleotides are TGCGCCAGCAGCCAAGGGACAGCTGGCAATCAGCCCCAGCATTTT.

V gene TRBV19 combines with J gene TRBJ2-1; D is perhaps TRBD2 (7 bases). The V and J ends lost 4 bases and 4 bases respectively, with 14 bases between them. The CDR3 has 15 amino acids. Germline assignment: CDR1 LNHDA and CDR2 SQIVND (reference sequence). CDR3 coding DNA: TGTGCCAGTAGTACCACGGGGGGCTCTTACAATGAGCAGTTCTTC. Protein: CASSTTGGSYNEQFF.

The chain uses TRBV7-9 and TRBJ1-3; possible D gene TRBD1, 6 bases. Germline CDR1 reads SEHNR; CDR2 reads FQNEAQ (reference sequence). The CDR3 length is 15 residues. V dropped 4 bases and J dropped 0 bases, with 10 bases sitting between them. The DNA for the CDR3 is TGTGCCAGCAGCTCGACAGGTCTCTCTGGAAACACCATATATTTT. It is translated as CASSSTGLSGNTIYF.

This clone is a singleton in its sample. V and J are TRBV6-6 and TRBJ1-2; no reliable D call. Germline lookup yields CDR1 MNHNY and CDR2 SVGAGI (reference sequence). Trimming removed 5 bases from V and 8 bases from J, with 15 bases in between. The CDR3 is 13 residues long. The CDR3: CASSQEWLNGYTF. DNA of the CDR3: TGTGCCAGCAGTCAAGAATGGCTCAACGGCTACACCTTC.

The rearrangement uses TRBV14 and TRBJ2-5, with D hard to call. V lost 1 base and J 1 base, leaving 10 bases between the germline ends. Germline V gene sequence: CDR1 SGHDN, CDR2 FVKESK. The CDR3 loop spans 15 amino acids. This chain's CDR3 is CASSQGAVFQETQYF. For the CDR3, the DNA is TGTGCCAGCAGCCAAGGAGCCGTATTCCAAGAGACCCAGTACTTC.